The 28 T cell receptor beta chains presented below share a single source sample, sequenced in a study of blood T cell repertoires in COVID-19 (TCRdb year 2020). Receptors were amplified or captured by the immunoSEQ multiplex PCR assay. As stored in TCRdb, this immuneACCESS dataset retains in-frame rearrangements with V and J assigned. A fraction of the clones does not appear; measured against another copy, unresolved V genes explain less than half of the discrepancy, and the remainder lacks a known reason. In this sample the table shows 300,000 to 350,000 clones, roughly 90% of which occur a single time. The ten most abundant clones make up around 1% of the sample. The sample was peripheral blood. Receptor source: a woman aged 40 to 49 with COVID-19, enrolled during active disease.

The CDR3 DNA is TGTGCCAGCGCCGGGACAGGGGTTGTTGGCTACACCTTC. This translates into CASAGTGVVGYTF. The chain has TRBV2 and TRBJ1-2; 10 bases are a match to TRBD1. With V trimmed by 8 bases and J by 7 bases, 7 bases remained unmatched. Looked up from germline, CDR1 is SNHLY and CDR2 is FYNNEI. The CDR3 loop spans 13 amino acids.

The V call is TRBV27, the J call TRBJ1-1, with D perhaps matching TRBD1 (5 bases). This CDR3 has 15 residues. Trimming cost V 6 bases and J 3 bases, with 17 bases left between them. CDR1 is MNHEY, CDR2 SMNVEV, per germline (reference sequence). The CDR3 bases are TGTGCCAGCAGGTCTCCGCGGGGCGGGCACACTGAAGCTTTCTTT. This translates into CASRSPRGGHTEAFF.

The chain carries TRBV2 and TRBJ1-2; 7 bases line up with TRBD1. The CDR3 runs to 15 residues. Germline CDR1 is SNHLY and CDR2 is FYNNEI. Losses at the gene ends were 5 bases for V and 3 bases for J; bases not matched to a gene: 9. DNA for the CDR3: TGTGCCAGCAGTCGAGAGACAGGGATGGACTATGGCTACACCTTC. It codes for CASSRETGMDYGYTF.

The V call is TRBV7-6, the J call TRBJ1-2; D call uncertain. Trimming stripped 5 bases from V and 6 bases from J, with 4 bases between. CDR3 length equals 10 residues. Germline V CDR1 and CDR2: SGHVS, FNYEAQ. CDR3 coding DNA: TGTGCCAGCAGCCGAGATGGCTACACCTTC. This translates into CASSRDGYTF.

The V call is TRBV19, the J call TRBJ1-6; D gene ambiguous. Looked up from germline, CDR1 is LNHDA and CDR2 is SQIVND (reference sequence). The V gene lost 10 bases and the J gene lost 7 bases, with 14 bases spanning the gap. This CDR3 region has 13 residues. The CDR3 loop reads CATDGGLNSPLHF. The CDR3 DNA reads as TGTGCCACTGACGGCGGTCTAAATTCACCCCTCCACTTT.

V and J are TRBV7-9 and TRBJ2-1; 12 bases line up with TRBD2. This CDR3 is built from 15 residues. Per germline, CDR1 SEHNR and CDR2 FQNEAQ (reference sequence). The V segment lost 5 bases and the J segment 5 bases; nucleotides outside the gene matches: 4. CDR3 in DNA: TGTGCCAGCAGCCCGACTAGCGGGAGCCACAATGAGCAGTTCTTC. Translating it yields CASSPTSGSHNEQFF.

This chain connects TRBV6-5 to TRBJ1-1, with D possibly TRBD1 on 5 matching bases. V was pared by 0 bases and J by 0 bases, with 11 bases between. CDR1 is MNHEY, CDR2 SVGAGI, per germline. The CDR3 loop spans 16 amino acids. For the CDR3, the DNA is TGTGCCAGCAGTTACTCGAGAAGGGGTATGAACACTGAAGCTTTCTTT. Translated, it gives CASSYSRRGMNTEAFF.

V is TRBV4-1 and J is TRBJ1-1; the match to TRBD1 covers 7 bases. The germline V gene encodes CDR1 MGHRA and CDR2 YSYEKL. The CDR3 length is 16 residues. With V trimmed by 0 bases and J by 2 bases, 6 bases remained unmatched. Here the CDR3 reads CASSQEYRGVNTEAFF. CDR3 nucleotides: TGCGCCAGCAGCCAAGAATACAGGGGAGTCAACACTGAAGCTTTCTTT.

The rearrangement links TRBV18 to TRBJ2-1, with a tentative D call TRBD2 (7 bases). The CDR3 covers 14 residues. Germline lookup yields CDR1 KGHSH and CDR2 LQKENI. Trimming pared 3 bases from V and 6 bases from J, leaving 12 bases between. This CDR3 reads CASSPRGRGNEQFF. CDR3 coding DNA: TGTGCCAGCTCACCTAGGGGGAGGGGCAATGAGCAGTTCTTC.

CDR3 sequence reads: CSVGTASYEQYF. Written as DNA, the CDR3 is TGCAGCGTTGGGACAGCATCCTACGAGCAGTACTTC. This sequence joins TRBV29-1 and TRBJ2-7; tentative D call: TRBD1 (6 bases). The CDR3 length is 12 residues. Germline CDR1 is SQVTM and CDR2 is ANQGSEA. Trimming removed 4 bases at V and 1 base at J, with 8 bases between.

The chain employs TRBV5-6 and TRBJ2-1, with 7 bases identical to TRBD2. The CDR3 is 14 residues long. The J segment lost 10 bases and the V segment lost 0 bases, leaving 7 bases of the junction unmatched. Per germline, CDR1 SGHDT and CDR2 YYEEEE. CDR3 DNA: TGTGCCAGCAGCTTGGGGACTAGTAAGGAGGAGCAGTTCTTC. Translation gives CASSLGTSKEEQFF.

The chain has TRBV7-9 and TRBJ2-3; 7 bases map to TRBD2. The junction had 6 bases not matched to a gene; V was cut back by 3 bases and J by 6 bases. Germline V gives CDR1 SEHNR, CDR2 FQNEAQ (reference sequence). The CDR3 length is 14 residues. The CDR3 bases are TGTGCCAGCAGCTTTGCGGGAGTGGCGGATACGCAGTATTTT. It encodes CASSFAGVADTQYF.

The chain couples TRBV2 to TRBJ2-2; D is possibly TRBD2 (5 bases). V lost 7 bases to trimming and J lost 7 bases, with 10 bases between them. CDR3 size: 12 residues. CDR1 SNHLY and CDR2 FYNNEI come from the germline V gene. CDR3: CASTVGVGELFF. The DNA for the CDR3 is TGTGCCAGCACGGTCGGGGTCGGGGAGCTGTTTTTT.

The CDR3 DNA reads as TGTGCCAGCAGCTTAAGGGGCGATGATTCACCCCTCCACTTT. As protein: CASSLRGDDSPLHF. The rearrangement uses TRBV7-3 and TRBJ1-6; D is possibly TRBD1 (5 bases). The CDR3 consists of 14 residues. V lost 1 base and J 8 bases, leaving 9 bases between the germline ends. Germline values: CDR1 SGHTA, CDR2 FQGTGA.

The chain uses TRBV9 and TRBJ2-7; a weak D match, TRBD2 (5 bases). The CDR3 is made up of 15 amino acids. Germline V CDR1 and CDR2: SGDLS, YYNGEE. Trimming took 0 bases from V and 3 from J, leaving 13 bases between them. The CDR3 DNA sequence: TGTGCCAGCAGCGTAGTTCCGGGGATGGACTACGAGCAGTACTTC. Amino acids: CASSVVPGMDYEQYF. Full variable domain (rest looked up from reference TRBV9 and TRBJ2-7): DSGVTQTPKHLITATGQRVTLRCSPRSGDLSVYWYQQSLDQGLQFLIQYYNGEERAKGNILERFSAQQFPDLHSELNLSSLELGDSALYFCASSVVPGMDYEQYFGPGTRLTVT.

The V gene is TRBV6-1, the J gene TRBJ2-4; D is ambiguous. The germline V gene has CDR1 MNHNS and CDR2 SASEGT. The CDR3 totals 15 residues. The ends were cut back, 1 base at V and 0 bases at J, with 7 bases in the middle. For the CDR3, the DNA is TGTGCCAGCAGTGAAGTTGGCTTAGCCAAAAACATTCAGTACTTC. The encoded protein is CASSEVGLAKNIQYF.

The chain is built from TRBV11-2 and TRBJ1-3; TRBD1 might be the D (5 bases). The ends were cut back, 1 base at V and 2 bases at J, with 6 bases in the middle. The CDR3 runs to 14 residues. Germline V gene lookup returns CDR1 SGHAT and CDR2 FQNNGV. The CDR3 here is CASSLGRAGNTIYF. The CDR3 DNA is TGTGCCAGCAGCTTAGGCAGGGCTGGAAACACCATATATTTT.

This CDR3 is CAFPAGTPSETQYF. Here the CDR3 DNA reads TGTGCCTTCCCGGCGGGGACCCCCTCGGAGACCCAGTACTTC. V and J are TRBV2 and TRBJ2-5; maybe TRBD2 (6 bases). Trimming took 11 bases from V and 5 from J, leaving 21 bases between them. The CDR3 loop spans 14 amino acids. Germline values: CDR1 SNHLY, CDR2 FYNNEI.

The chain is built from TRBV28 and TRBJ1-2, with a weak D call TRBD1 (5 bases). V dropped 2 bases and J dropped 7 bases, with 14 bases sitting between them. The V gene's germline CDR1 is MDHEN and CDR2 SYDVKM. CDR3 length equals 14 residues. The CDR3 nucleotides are TGTGCCAGCAGTTTAAGGCCGGGGGGGTCTGGCTACACCTTC. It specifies CASSLRPGGSGYTF.

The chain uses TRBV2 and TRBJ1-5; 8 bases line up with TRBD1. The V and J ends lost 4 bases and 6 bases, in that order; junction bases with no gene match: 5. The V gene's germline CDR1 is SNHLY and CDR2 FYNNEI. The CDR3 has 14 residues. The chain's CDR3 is CASSGTGNRQPQHF. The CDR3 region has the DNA TGTGCCAGCAGTGGGACAGGGAATCGTCAGCCCCAGCATTTT. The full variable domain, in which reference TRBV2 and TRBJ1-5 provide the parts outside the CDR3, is EPEVTQTPSHQVTQMGQEVILRCVPISNHLYFYWYRQILGQKVEFLVSFYNNEISEKSEIFDDQFSVERPDGSNFTLKIRSTKLEDSAMYFCASSGTGNRQPQHFGDGTRLSIL.

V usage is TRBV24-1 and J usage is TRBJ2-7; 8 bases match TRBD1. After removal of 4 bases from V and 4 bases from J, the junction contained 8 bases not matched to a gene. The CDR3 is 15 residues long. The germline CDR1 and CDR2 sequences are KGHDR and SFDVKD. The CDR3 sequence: CATSDWTGKRYEQYF. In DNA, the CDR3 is TGTGCCACCAGTGACTGGACAGGGAAAAGATACGAGCAGTACTTC.

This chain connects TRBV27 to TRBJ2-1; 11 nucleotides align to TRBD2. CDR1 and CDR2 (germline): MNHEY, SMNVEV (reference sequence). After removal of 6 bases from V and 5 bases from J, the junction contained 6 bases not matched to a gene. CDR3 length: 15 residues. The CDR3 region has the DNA TGTGCCAGCAGCCCAGGACTAGCGGGCCACAATGAGCAGTTCTTC. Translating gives CASSPGLAGHNEQFF.

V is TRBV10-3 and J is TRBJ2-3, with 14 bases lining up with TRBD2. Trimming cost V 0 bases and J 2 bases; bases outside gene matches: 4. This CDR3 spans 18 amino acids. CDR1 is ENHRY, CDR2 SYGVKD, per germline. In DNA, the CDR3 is TGTGCCATCAGTGAGTCCGGGACTAGCGGGAGCAACACAGATACGCAGTATTTT. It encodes CAISESGTSGSNTDTQYF.

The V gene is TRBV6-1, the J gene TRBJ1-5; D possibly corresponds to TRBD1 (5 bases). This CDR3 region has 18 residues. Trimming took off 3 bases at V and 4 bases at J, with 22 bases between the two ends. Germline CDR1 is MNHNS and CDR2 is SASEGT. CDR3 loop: CASSEGSVFSGPNQPQHF. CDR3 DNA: TGTGCCAGCAGTGAGGGATCGGTTTTTTCAGGGCCAAATCAGCCCCAGCATTTT.

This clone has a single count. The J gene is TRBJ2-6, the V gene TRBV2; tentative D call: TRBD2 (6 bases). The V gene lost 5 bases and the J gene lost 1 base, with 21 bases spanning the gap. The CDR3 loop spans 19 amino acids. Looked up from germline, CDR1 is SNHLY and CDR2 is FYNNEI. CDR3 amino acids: CASSPDRGAGRSGANVLTF. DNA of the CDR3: TGTGCCAGCAGTCCGGACCGTGGCGCAGGGAGGTCTGGGGCCAACGTCCTGACTTTC.

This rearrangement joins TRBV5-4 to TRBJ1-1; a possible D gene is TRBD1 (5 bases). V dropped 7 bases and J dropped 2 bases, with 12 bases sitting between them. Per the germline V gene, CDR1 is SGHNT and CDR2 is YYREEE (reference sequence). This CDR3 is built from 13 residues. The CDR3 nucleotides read TGTGCCAGCTCCCCCCAGGGAAACACTGAAGCTTTCTTT. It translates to CASSPQGNTEAFF.

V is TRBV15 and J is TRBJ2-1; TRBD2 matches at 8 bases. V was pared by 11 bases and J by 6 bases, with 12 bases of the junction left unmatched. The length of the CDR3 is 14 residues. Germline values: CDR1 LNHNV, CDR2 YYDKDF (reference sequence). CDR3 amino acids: CASRVAGLANEQFF. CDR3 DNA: TGTGCCTCCCGAGTAGCGGGGCTGGCCAATGAGCAGTTCTTC.

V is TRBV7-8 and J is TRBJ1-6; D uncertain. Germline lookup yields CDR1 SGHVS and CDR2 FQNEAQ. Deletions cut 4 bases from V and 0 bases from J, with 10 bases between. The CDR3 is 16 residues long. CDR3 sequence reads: CASSSPSGSYNSPLHF. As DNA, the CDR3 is TGTGCCAGCAGCTCGCCCTCGGGCTCCTATAATTCACCCCTCCACTTT.